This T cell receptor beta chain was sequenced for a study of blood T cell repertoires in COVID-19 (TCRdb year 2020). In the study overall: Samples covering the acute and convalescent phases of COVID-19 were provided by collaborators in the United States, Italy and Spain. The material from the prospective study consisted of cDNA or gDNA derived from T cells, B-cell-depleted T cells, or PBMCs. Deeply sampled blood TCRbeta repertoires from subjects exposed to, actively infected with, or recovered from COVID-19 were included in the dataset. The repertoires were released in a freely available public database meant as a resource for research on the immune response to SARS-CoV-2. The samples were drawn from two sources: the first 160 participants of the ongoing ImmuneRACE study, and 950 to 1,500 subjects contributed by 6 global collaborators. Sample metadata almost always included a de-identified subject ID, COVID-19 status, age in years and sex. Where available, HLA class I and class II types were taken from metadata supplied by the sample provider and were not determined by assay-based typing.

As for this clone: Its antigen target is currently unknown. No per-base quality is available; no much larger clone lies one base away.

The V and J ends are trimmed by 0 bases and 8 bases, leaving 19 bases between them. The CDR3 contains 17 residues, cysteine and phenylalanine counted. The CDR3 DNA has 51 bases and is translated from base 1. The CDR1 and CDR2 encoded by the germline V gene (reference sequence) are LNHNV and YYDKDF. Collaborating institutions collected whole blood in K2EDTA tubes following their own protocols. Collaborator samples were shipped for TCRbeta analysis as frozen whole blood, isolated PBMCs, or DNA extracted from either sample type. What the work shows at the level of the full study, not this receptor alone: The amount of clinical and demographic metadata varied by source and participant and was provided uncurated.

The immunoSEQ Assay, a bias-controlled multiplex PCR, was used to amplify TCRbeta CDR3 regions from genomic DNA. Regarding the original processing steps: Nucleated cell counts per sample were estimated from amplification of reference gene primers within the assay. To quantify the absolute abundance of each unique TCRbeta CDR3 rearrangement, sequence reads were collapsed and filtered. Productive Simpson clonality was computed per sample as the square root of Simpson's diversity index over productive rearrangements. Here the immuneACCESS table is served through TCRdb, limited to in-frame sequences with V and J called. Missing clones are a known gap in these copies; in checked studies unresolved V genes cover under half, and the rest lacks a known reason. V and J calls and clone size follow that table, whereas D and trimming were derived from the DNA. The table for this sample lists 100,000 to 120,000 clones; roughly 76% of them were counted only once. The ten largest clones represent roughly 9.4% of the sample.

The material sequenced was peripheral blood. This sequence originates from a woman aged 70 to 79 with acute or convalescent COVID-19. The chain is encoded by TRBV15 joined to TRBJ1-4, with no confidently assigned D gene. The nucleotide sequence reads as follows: TGTGCCACCAGCAGAGATGAATCCGGGCCCGAGGGCGAAAAACTGTTTTTT. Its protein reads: CATSRDESGPEGEKLFF. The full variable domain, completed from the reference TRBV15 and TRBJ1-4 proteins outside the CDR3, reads DAMVIQNPRYQVTQFGKPVTLSCSQTLNHNVMYWYQQKSSQAPKLLFHYYDKDFNNEADTPDNFQSRRPNTSFCFLDIRSPGLGDTAMYLCATSRDESGPEGEKLFFGSGTQLSVL.